The 23 T cell receptor beta chains below were found in one sample sequenced in a study of shared clonotypes between healthy human individuals. Sequenced by immunoSEQ multiplex PCR; TCRdb stores in-frame clones only, minus some. The sample gives about 2.3 million clones, approximately 95% of which show up once; 0.35% to 0.5% is in the top ten. The sequencing sample was made of naive CD4+ T cells from PBMCs. The subset denotes: CD45RA+ positively selected. The receptors come from a man younger than 35 in good health. Some clones in this sample may be carry-over from other donors' samples.

The chain uses TRBV6-1 and TRBJ1-5; a weak D match, TRBD1 (6 bases). Per the germline V gene, CDR1 is MNHNS and CDR2 is SASEGT. The CDR3 spans 13 residues. Trimming shortened V by 7 bases and J by 3 bases, and 10 bases separated the two germline ends. The CDR3 sequence: CASMRGANQPQHF. CDR3 nucleotides: TGTGCCAGCATGAGGGGGGCCAATCAGCCCCAGCATTTT.

This clone was seen only once. The V gene is TRBV6-5, the J gene TRBJ2-7; D remains ambiguous. The CDR3 runs 16 residues. In germline, CDR1 is MNHEY, CDR2 SVGAGI. V lost 4 bases and J 0 bases, leaving 16 bases between the germline ends. This CDR3 is CASSFGGPPSSYEQYF. The CDR3 DNA is TGTGCCAGCAGTTTCGGCGGACCCCCTAGCTCCTACGAGCAGTACTTC.

Of note for this clone: This sample also contains other DNA sequences that code for the same CDR3. The chain uses TRBV4-2 and TRBJ1-2; no reliable D call. CDR1 is LGHNA, CDR2 YNFKEQ, per germline. With 3 bases removed from V and 2 bases from J, the gap between germline ends came to 4 bases. The CDR3 sequence is 12 residues long. The CDR3 coding sequence is TGTGCCAGCAGCCAGGGGAACTATGGCTACACCTTC. It codes for CASSQGNYGYTF.

The chain carries TRBV19 and TRBJ1-5; D perhaps matches TRBD1 (5 bases). Between the trimmed V and J ends, which lost 3 bases and 10 bases, there was a span of 10 bases. Germline assignment: CDR1 LNHDA and CDR2 SQIVND (reference sequence). CDR3 length: 12 residues. The CDR3 coding sequence is TGTGCCAGTAGTATGCAGGGATCCCCCCAGCATTTT. Translated, it gives CASSMQGSPQHF.

V gene TRBV9 combines with J gene TRBJ1-1; tentatively, D is TRBD1 (5 bases). Germline V CDR1 and CDR2: SGDLS, YYNGEE. Deletions cut 3 bases from V and 0 bases from J, with 9 bases between. The CDR3 has 14 residues. In nucleotides, the CDR3 is TGTGCCAGCAGCGGGGACGTAATGAACACTGAAGCTTTCTTT. It translates to CASSGDVMNTEAFF.

The chain employs TRBV6-6 and TRBJ2-7, with 8 bases aligning to TRBD1. CDR3 length: 15 residues. V was clipped by 2 bases and J by 2 bases; unmatched bases: 5. Germline CDR1 and CDR2: MNHNY and SVGAGI (reference sequence). The DNA for the CDR3 is TGTGCCAGCAGTTACGTGGCAGGGGGCCCCTACGAGCAGTACTTC. It yields the protein CASSYVAGGPYEQYF.

The chain recombines TRBV6-1 with TRBJ1-5; 7 bases align to TRBD1. Per the germline V gene, CDR1 is MNHNS and CDR2 is SASEGT. With V trimmed by 2 bases and J by 6 bases, 10 bases remained unmatched. CDR3 length: 16 amino acids. CDR3 bases: TGTGCCAGCAGTGAACGACAGGGCCGGGGGAGTCAGCCCCAGCATTTT. It codes for CASSERQGRGSQPQHF.

This chain links TRBV5-4 with TRBJ2-1; 7 bases match TRBD2. Trimming removed 3 bases from V and 3 bases from J; junction bases left unmatched: 3. Germline CDR1 SGHNT, CDR2 YYREEE (reference sequence). The CDR3 sequence is 14 residues long. CDR3 DNA: TGTGCCAGCAGCTCCCGGGACTACTACAATGAGCAGTTCTTC. Residues: CASSSRDYYNEQFF.

The chain links TRBV4-3 to TRBJ2-3; D ambiguous. The CDR3 is 15 residues long. Germline V gene lookup returns CDR1 LGHNA and CDR2 YSLEER. Trimming took off 0 bases at V and 0 bases at J, with 7 bases between the two ends. CDR3 residues: CASSQEYLSTDTQYF. CDR3 in DNA: TGCGCCAGCAGCCAAGAGTACTTGAGCACAGATACGCAGTATTTT.

This clone occurred once. V gene TRBV7-2 combines with J gene TRBJ2-1; D call uncertain. The CDR3 sequence is 16 residues long. Per the germline V gene, CDR1 is SGHTA and CDR2 is FQGNSA. Between the trimmed V and J ends, which lost 1 base and 4 bases, there was a span of 14 bases. The CDR3 DNA is TGTGCCAGCAGCTTAGGGACCGGTGGCCTATACAATGAGCAGTTCTTC. It codes for CASSLGTGGLYNEQFF.

This rearrangement joins TRBV30 to TRBJ2-5; D is possibly TRBD2 (6 bases). Germline V gene data show CDR1 as GTSNPN and CDR2 as SVGIG (reference sequence). The V end lost 3 bases, the J end lost 5 bases, and 16 bases lay between the germline ends. The CDR3 totals 14 residues. CDR3 loop: CAWRQTGVRETQYF. The CDR3 DNA is TGTGCCTGGAGGCAAACGGGAGTACGGGAGACCCAGTACTTC.

CDR3 in DNA: TGTGCCAGCAGTGTTCGTTTAACGGTTAACTATGGCTACACCTTC. Its protein product is CASSVRLTVNYGYTF. The chain joins TRBV6-1 to TRBJ1-2; D is uncertain. V shed 4 bases and J shed 1 base, with 13 bases lying between them. This CDR3 contains 15 residues. The germline V gene encodes CDR1 MNHNS and CDR2 SASEGT.

This chain joins TRBV7-9 and TRBJ1-3, with D possibly being TRBD1 (6 bases). Trimming removed 0 bases at V and 2 bases at J, with 11 bases between. From germline, CDR1 is SEHNR and CDR2 FQNEAQ (reference sequence). CDR3 length: 16 residues. The CDR3 loop is CASSLAWPGAGNTIYF. In DNA form, the CDR3 reads TGTGCCAGCAGCTTAGCGTGGCCAGGGGCTGGAAACACCATATATTTT. Filled out from reference TRBV7-9 and TRBJ1-3, the complete variable domain reads DTGVSQNPRHKITKRGQNVTFRCDPISEHNRLYWYRQTLGQGPEFLTYFQNEAQLEKSRLLSDRFSAERPKGSFSTLEIQRTEQGDSAMYLCASSLAWPGAGNTIYFGEGSWLTVV.

A note on this clone: Other DNA sequences from this sample encode an identical CDR3 as well. The chain couples TRBV7-2 to TRBJ2-7; 11 positions match TRBD2. CDR1 is SGHTA and CDR2 is FQGNSA in the germline V gene. The CDR3 loop spans 16 amino acids. The V gene end was trimmed by 4 bases and the J gene end by 0 bases; junction bases not matched to a gene: 5. In DNA, the CDR3 is TGTGCCAGCAGCTCCAGACTAGCGGGAAACTCCTACGAGCAGTACTTC. This encodes CASSSRLAGNSYEQYF.

About this clone: At one end, the junction sequence differs from germline, possibly due to a read error. The gene calls are TRBV2 and TRBJ2-7; maybe TRBD1 (5 bases). Germline V gene sequence: CDR1 SNHLY, CDR2 FYNNEI. The CDR3 sequence is 13 residues long. The CDR3 DNA reads as TGTGCCAGCAGTGAAAGGGGATCCTCCGAGCAGTACTTC. Its translation is CASSERGSSEQYF.

The V and J genes are TRBV4-1 and TRBJ2-3; the D gene is possibly TRBD2 (7 bases). The V gene lost 2 bases and the J gene lost 0 bases, with 18 bases spanning the gap. The CDR3 has 18 amino acids. Germline CDR1 MGHRA, CDR2 YSYEKL. The CDR3 DNA reads as TGCGCCAGCAGCCAACAACACGGGGGGCGATCCAGCACAGATACGCAGTATTTT. It codes for CASSQQHGGRSSTDTQYF.

The chain combines TRBV7-9 with TRBJ2-3, with D perhaps matching TRBD2 (7 bases). Germline loops: CDR1 SEHNR, CDR2 FQNEAQ (reference sequence). The CDR3 is 16 residues long. Trimming cost V 1 base and J 1 base, with 12 bases left between them. The CDR3 DNA sequence: TGTGCCAGCAGCTTAGGTAGAGGGGGGGGCACAGATACGCAGTATTTT. This sequence encodes CASSLGRGGGTDTQYF.

This clone has more than one count but fewer than ten. The chain uses TRBV7-9 and TRBJ1-1; tentatively, D is TRBD1 (5 bases). The V gene's germline CDR1 is SEHNR and CDR2 FQNEAQ (reference sequence). This CDR3 is 15 amino acids long. With 0 bases removed from V and 7 bases from J, the gap between germline ends came to 15 bases. The CDR3 coding sequence is TGTGCCAGCAGCTTAGCGGTAGGGGAAGATTTTGAAGCTTTCTTT. Amino acids: CASSLAVGEDFEAFF.

This chain connects TRBV6-5 to TRBJ2-3; TRBD2 might be the D (5 bases). This CDR3 spans 13 amino acids. The V and J ends lost 6 bases and 0 bases respectively, with 7 bases between them. Germline CDR1 and CDR2: MNHEY and SVGAGI. The CDR3 region has the DNA TGTGCCAGCAGAGGACTGAGCACAGATACGCAGTATTTT. Encoded protein: CASRGLSTDTQYF.

The chain employs TRBV28 and TRBJ1-5; maybe TRBD1 (5 bases). V lost 3 bases, J lost 9 bases, and 9 bases lay in between. Germline loops: CDR1 MDHEN, CDR2 SYDVKM. This CDR3 comprises 12 residues. Here the CDR3 DNA reads TGTGCCAGCAGTTTTCCCGGGGGGCCCCAGCATTTT. Its protein product is CASSFPGGPQHF.

This chain joins TRBV6-4 and TRBJ1-5, with a possible D match to TRBD1 (5 bases). The CDR3 extends over 15 amino acids. The V end was cut by 0 bases, the J end by 9 bases, with 15 bases between. Germline loops: CDR1 MRHNA, CDR2 SNTAGT. The CDR3 DNA is TGTGCCAGCAGTGACTCTCGATCTGGGGGGGGGCCCCAGCATTTT. Protein sequence: CASSDSRSGGGPQHF.

The V and J genes are TRBV7-9 and TRBJ1-5; D gene uncertain. V lost 1 base and J 6 bases, leaving 13 bases between the germline ends. Germline values: CDR1 SEHNR, CDR2 FQNEAQ (reference sequence). CDR3 length: 15 residues. DNA for the CDR3: TGTGCCAGCAGCTTAGGGGGTGGCCTGGGTCAGCCCCAGCATTTT. Its protein is CASSLGGGLGQPQHF.

The chain joins TRBV5-1 to TRBJ2-3; D unclear. Trimming took off 3 bases at V and 3 bases at J, with 11 bases between the two ends. From germline, CDR1 is SGHRS and CDR2 YFSETQ. The CDR3 sequence is 14 residues long. The CDR3 DNA reads TGCGCCAGCAGCTGGGGTTATATAACAGATACGCAGTATTTT. Translated: CASSWGYITDTQYF.